These 32 T cell receptor beta chains originate from one sample sequenced in a study of cytomegalovirus exposure and HLA in healthy donors. This PCR relied on a set of 60 Vbeta primers and 13 Jbeta primers. TCRdb's copy holds only in-frame clones and misses some; the assay was immunoSEQ multiplex PCR. Of some 120,000 clones in the sample, 70% to 80% were seen once. Sequenced sample: PBMCs. The origin of the receptors is a female donor in good health and CMV-seronegative.

The chain carries TRBV5-5 and TRBJ2-7; 8 nucleotides agree with TRBD1. CDR1 is SGHKS, CDR2 YYEKEE, per germline (reference sequence). The J segment lost 4 bases and the V segment lost 4 bases, leaving 10 bases of the junction unmatched. This CDR3 has 15 residues. Here the CDR3 reads CASSTWTGLPYEQYF. DNA of the CDR3: TGTGCCAGCAGCACCTGGACAGGGCTGCCGTACGAGCAGTACTTC.

This sequence joins TRBV30 and TRBJ2-3; D might be TRBD2 (6 bases). CDR3 length: 17 residues. V was pared by 4 bases and J by 6 bases, with 26 bases between. CDR1 is GTSNPN, CDR2 SVGIG, per germline (reference sequence). The CDR3 sequence: CAWTYKGRSGVSDTQYF. In nucleotides, the CDR3 is TGTGCCTGGACCTATAAAGGGAGGTCTGGAGTATCTGATACGCAGTATTTT.

CDR3 residues: CASSPGTPEETQYF. CDR3 DNA sequence: TGCGCCAGCAGCCCAGGGACTCCCGAAGAGACCCAGTACTTC. This chain joins TRBV5-1 and TRBJ2-5; perhaps TRBD2 as D (6 bases). Deletions cut 4 bases from V and 3 bases from J, with 13 bases between. There are 14 residues in the CDR3. The germline V gene has CDR1 SGHRS and CDR2 YFSETQ.

V and J are TRBV7-9 and TRBJ1-2; TRBD1 matches 7 bases. V lost 5 bases to trimming and J lost 6 bases; unmatched junction nucleotides: 9. The CDR3 contains 14 residues. CDR1 is SEHNR and CDR2 is FQNEAQ in the germline V gene (reference sequence). The chain's CDR3 is CASSKGAGLNGYTF. CDR3 sequence (DNA): TGTGCCAGCAGCAAGGGGGCCGGGCTTAATGGCTACACCTTC.

The chain is built from TRBV10-2 and TRBJ2-3; TRBD2 matches 15 bases. CDR3 length: 14 residues. V dropped 8 bases and J dropped 4; count of bases not matched to a gene: 1. Looked up from germline, CDR1 is WSHSY and CDR2 is SAAADI. The chain's CDR3 is CASGTSGGPDTQYF. In DNA, the CDR3 is TGCGCCAGCGGGACTAGCGGGGGGCCAGATACGCAGTATTTT.

This clone was found once. CDR3 loop: CASSRMGGSPYEQYF. The DNA of the CDR3 is TGTGCCAGCAGCCGGATGGGGGGGTCCCCTTACGAGCAGTACTTC. V and J are TRBV14 and TRBJ2-7; 7 bases align to TRBD2. The CDR3 is 15 residues long. Germline V CDR1 and CDR2: SGHDN, FVKESK. Trimming took 4 bases from V and 4 from J; bases not matched to a gene: 10.

This clone has more than one count but fewer than ten. The rearrangement links TRBV2 to TRBJ2-5; 7 bases agree with TRBD2. The CDR3 has 16 residues. Germline V gene sequence: CDR1 SNHLY, CDR2 FYNNEI. The trim removed 3 bases at V and 5 bases at J, leaving 12 bases unmatched. The DNA for the CDR3 is TGTGCCAGCAGTGACGGGGGGTCCCGGCCGATGGAGACCCAGTACTTC. The encoded protein is CASSDGGSRPMETQYF.

The chain carries TRBV2 and TRBJ1-2; tentative D call: TRBD1 (5 bases). The germline CDR1 and CDR2 sequences are SNHLY and FYNNEI. This CDR3 region has 12 residues. Trimming stripped 6 bases from V and 8 bases from J, with 13 bases between. The CDR3 region is CASRLDSGGYTF. The CDR3 coding sequence is TGTGCCAGCAGGCTTGACTCAGGGGGCTACACCTTC.

The V and J genes are TRBV2 and TRBJ2-7, with D perhaps matching TRBD2 (7 bases). The CDR3 sequence is 17 residues long. The V gene lost 1 base and the J gene lost 4 bases, with 20 bases spanning the gap. Germline-derived CDR1 and CDR2 are SNHLY and FYNNEI. The chain's CDR3 is CASSEGEGGVVLYEQYF. The CDR3 DNA sequence: TGTGCCAGCAGTGAAGGGGAAGGGGGGGTGGTGTTGTACGAGCAGTACTTC. Supplemented by reference TRBV2 and TRBJ2-7, the full variable domain reads EPEVTQTPSHQVTQMGQEVILRCVPISNHLYFYWYRQILGQKVEFLVSFYNNEISEKSEIFDDQFSVERPDGSNFTLKIRSTKLEDSAMYFCASSEGEGGVVLYEQYFGPGTRLTVT.

The J gene is TRBJ2-7, the V gene TRBV11-2, with D perhaps matching TRBD2 (6 bases). This CDR3 comprises 14 residues. Germline V gives CDR1 SGHAT, CDR2 FQNNGV. Between the trimmed V and J ends, which lost 3 bases and 5 bases, there was a span of 14 bases. This CDR3 reads CASSLFGGLHEQYF. DNA of the CDR3: TGTGCCAGCAGCTTGTTCGGGGGACTCCACGAGCAGTACTTC.

The chain joins TRBV19 to TRBJ1-2; maybe TRBD1 (6 bases). V was clipped by 3 bases and J by 5 bases, with 13 bases between them. This CDR3 spans 14 amino acids. The germline V gene encodes CDR1 LNHDA and CDR2 SQIVND (reference sequence). CDR3 nucleotides: TGTGCCAGTAGTATTTCAGGGGCCGATTATGGCTACACCTTC. Its protein is CASSISGADYGYTF.

This clone was counted only a few times. J is TRBJ1-1 and V is TRBV7-9, with 8 positions matching TRBD1. The CDR3 loop spans 15 amino acids. With 1 base clipped from V and 4 bases from J, the junction kept 5 bases outside the gene matches. The germline gives CDR1 SEHNR, CDR2 FQNEAQ (reference sequence). The CDR3 sequence: CASSLGLTGGTEAFF. The CDR3 DNA sequence: TGTGCCAGCAGCTTAGGGCTTACAGGGGGCACTGAAGCTTTCTTT.

This chain uses TRBV27 with TRBJ1-6, with D unclear. The germline CDR1 and CDR2 sequences are MNHEY and SMNVEV (reference sequence). The V end lost 8 bases, the J end lost 14 bases, and 22 bases lay between the germline ends. CDR3 length: 14 amino acids. The CDR3 region has the DNA TGTGCCAGCGGCCCGGACGGGAAAAGGGTGTCCCTCCACTTT. Translated, it gives CASGPDGKRVSLHF.

The rearrangement links TRBV9 to TRBJ2-1, with D perhaps matching TRBD1 (6 bases). The CDR3 has 14 amino acids. CDR1 is SGDLS, CDR2 YYNGEE, per germline. Trimming removed 1 base from V and 4 bases from J, with 9 bases in between. CDR3 sequence: CASSVLDSYNEQFF. The CDR3 coding sequence is TGTGCCAGCAGCGTATTGGACAGTTACAATGAGCAGTTCTTC. Combining the CDR3 with reference TRBV9 and TRBJ2-1 gives the whole variable domain DSGVTQTPKHLITATGQRVTLRCSPRSGDLSVYWYQQSLDQGLQFLIQYYNGEERAKGNILERFSAQQFPDLHSELNLSSLELGDSALYFCASSVLDSYNEQFFGPGTRLTVL.

This sequence joins TRBV5-1 and TRBJ2-3, with 13 bases fitting TRBD2. Trimming at V came to 1 base and at J to 0 bases, leaving 2 bases not matched to a gene. Germline V gene data show CDR1 as SGHRS and CDR2 as YFSETQ. The CDR3 is 17 residues long. The CDR3 spells CASSLTSGGGSTDTQYF. The CDR3 region has the DNA TGCGCCAGCAGCTTGACTAGCGGGGGGGGTAGCACAGATACGCAGTATTTT.

The chain is built from TRBV7-2 and TRBJ1-4, with a possible D match to TRBD1 (5 bases). CDR3 length: 15 amino acids. Trimming stripped 3 bases from V and 5 bases from J, with 13 bases between. Germline-derived CDR1 and CDR2 are SGHTA and FQGNSA. The CDR3 sequence: CASSFSGKGNEKLFF. The CDR3 DNA follows: TGTGCCAGCAGCTTCTCAGGGAAGGGGAATGAAAAACTGTTTTTT.

This clone has more than one count but fewer than ten. The rearrangement uses TRBV5-4 and TRBJ2-7, with 10 bases fitting TRBD2. V was clipped by 4 bases and J by 0 bases; unmatched bases: 1. The length of the CDR3 is 14 residues. In germline, CDR1 is SGHNT, CDR2 YYREEE (reference sequence). The CDR3 DNA is TGTGCCAGCAGCGAGCGGGGGGGCTCCTACGAGCAGTACTTC. This translates into CASSERGGSYEQYF.

The chain links TRBV6-6 to TRBJ1-1, with 7 nucleotides matching TRBD1. Germline-derived CDR1 and CDR2 are MNHNY and SVGAGI (reference sequence). V lost 4 bases to trimming and J lost 4 bases; unmatched junction nucleotides: 6. The length of the CDR3 is 14 residues. In DNA, the CDR3 is TGTGCCAGCAGTTCAACAGGGGAAGGCACTGAAGCTTTCTTT. It is translated as CASSSTGEGTEAFF.

This chain uses TRBV9 with TRBJ1-4, with 8 positions matching TRBD1. The V segment lost 3 bases and the J segment 4 bases; nucleotides outside the gene matches: 5. This CDR3 region has 15 residues. Germline CDR1 is SGDLS and CDR2 is YYNGEE. The DNA of the CDR3 is TGTGCCAGCAGCGCCGAGGACAGGGTTAATGAAAAACTGTTTTTT. Residues: CASSAEDRVNEKLFF.

The chain is built from TRBV30 and TRBJ1-2; D might be TRBD1 (5 bases). This CDR3 contains 13 residues. Germline values: CDR1 GTSNPN, CDR2 SVGIG (reference sequence). Trimming left V 2 bases short and J 3 bases short, with 10 bases between. The DNA for the CDR3 is TGTGCCTGGAGTAGGCAGGGCGACTATGGCTACACCTTC. This encodes CAWSRQGDYGYTF.

The CDR3 loop is CASSLASGLGAGELFF. Written as DNA, the CDR3 is TGTGCCAGCAGCTTAGCAAGCGGGTTGGGGGCCGGGGAGCTGTTTTTT. This sequence joins TRBV7-9 and TRBJ2-2; D is perhaps TRBD2 (6 bases). Trimming cost V 0 bases and J 6 bases, with 14 bases left between them. Germline V CDR1 and CDR2: SEHNR, FQNEAQ (reference sequence). The CDR3 spans 16 residues.

The rearrangement joins TRBV5-4 to TRBJ1-5; tentatively, D is TRBD1 (6 bases). Germline V gene sequence: CDR1 SGHNT, CDR2 YYREEE (reference sequence). V was trimmed by 4 bases and J by 4 bases, leaving 9 bases between them. The CDR3 has 13 amino acids. The CDR3 loop is CASSPDRNQPQHF. Written as DNA, the CDR3 is TGTGCCAGCAGCCCGGACAGAAATCAGCCCCAGCATTTT. Filled out from reference TRBV5-4 and TRBJ1-5, the complete variable domain reads ETGVTQSPTHLIKTRGQQVTLRCSSQSGHNTVSWYQQALGQGPQFIFQYYREEENGRGNFPPRFSGLQFPNYSSELNVNALELDDSALYLCASSPDRNQPQHFGDGTRLSIL.

This clone appeared a single time. The genes are TRBV7-9 and TRBJ2-5; no definite D call. Trimming took off 2 bases at V and 4 bases at J, with 14 bases between the two ends. CDR3 length: 15 residues. Germline V gives CDR1 SEHNR, CDR2 FQNEAQ (reference sequence). The CDR3 DNA is TGTGCCAGCAGCTTAAGCCTAGGAAGTTTAGAGACCCAGTACTTC. Amino acids: CASSLSLGSLETQYF.

This clone was counted a single time. The chain is built from TRBV4-2 and TRBJ2-7; 12 bases align to TRBD1. V trimming: 0 bases; J trimming: 4 bases; junction bases outside the gene matches: 10. The length of the CDR3 is 18 residues. CDR1 is LGHNA and CDR2 is YNFKEQ in the germline V gene. CDR3 DNA sequence: TGTGCCAGCAGCCAAGACTGGTCCGCGGGACAGGGGGCTTACGAGCAGTACTTC. It specifies CASSQDWSAGQGAYEQYF.

This clone was counted once. The chain is built from TRBV6-6 and TRBJ2-2, with TRBD1 matching 9 bases. Germline CDR1 and CDR2: MNHNY and SVGAGI (reference sequence). J was trimmed by 4 bases and V by 5 bases; bases with no gene match: 5. The CDR3 length is 15 residues. The CDR3 sequence is CASSTTGGSTGELFF. CDR3 DNA sequence: TGTGCCAGCAGTACAACAGGGGGCTCCACCGGGGAGCTGTTTTTT.

This chain uses TRBV10-3 with TRBJ1-1; a weak D match, TRBD1 (5 bases). V lost 8 bases and J 0 bases, leaving 10 bases between the germline ends. The CDR3 is made up of 13 amino acids. Germline-derived CDR1 and CDR2 are ENHRY and SYGVKD. CDR3 in amino acids: CAIRGALNTEAFF. The CDR3, as DNA: TGTGCCATCCGTGGGGCCTTGAACACTGAAGCTTTCTTT.

The chain uses TRBV6-1 and TRBJ1-2, with D unresolved. Trimming stripped 0 bases from V and 5 bases from J, with 19 bases between. CDR1 is MNHNS and CDR2 is SASEGT in the germline V gene. This CDR3 has 17 amino acids. CDR3 nucleotides: TGTGCCAGCAGTGAAGCCTTTAGTTGGGTGAGGGAGTATGGCTACACCTTC. It is translated as CASSEAFSWVREYGYTF.

This clone has only a few counts. The rearrangement uses TRBV4-1 and TRBJ1-4; a weak D match, TRBD1 (6 bases). With 5 bases removed from V and 5 bases from J, the gap between germline ends came to 12 bases. The CDR3 is 14 amino acids. Per the germline V gene, CDR1 is MGHRA and CDR2 is YSYEKL. CDR3 protein: CASSWGGQNEKLFF. The CDR3 region has the DNA TGCGCCAGCAGCTGGGGGGGGCAGAATGAAAAACTGTTTTTT.

The J gene is TRBJ2-2, the V gene TRBV9, with a possible D match to TRBD1 (5 bases). Trimming left V 5 bases short and J 0 bases short, with 8 bases between. The CDR3 sequence is 14 residues long. CDR1 SGDLS and CDR2 YYNGEE come from the germline V gene. The CDR3 region has the DNA TGTGCCAGCAGGGCGACAGCGAACACCGGGGAGCTGTTTTTT. It translates to CASRATANTGELFF.

The chain recombines TRBV6-1 with TRBJ1-5; 7 nucleotides match TRBD1. The germline V gene encodes CDR1 MNHNS and CDR2 SASEGT. This CDR3 is built from 13 residues. The ends lost 8 bases at V and 4 bases at J; junction bases unmatched: 5. DNA of the CDR3: TGTGCCAGCTCGGGACAGCTTAATCAGCCCCAGCATTTT. Amino acid sequence: CASSGQLNQPQHF.

The CDR3 sequence: CASSPNGWDEQFF. The DNA of the CDR3 is TGTGCCAGCAGCCCCAACGGGTGGGATGAGCAGTTCTTC. This chain joins TRBV7-3 and TRBJ2-1, with D unclear. This CDR3 is 13 amino acids long. The V end lost 5 bases, the J end lost 8 bases, and 13 bases lay between the germline ends. Germline V gene lookup returns CDR1 SGHTA and CDR2 FQGTGA.

The rearrangement joins TRBV5-4 to TRBJ2-5; weak D call: TRBD2 (5 bases). Trimming stripped 4 bases from V and 1 base from J, with 11 bases between. Germline V CDR1 and CDR2: SGHNT, YYREEE (reference sequence). The CDR3 is 14 residues long. CDR3 sequence reads: CASSPGLAQETQYF. DNA of the CDR3: TGTGCCAGCAGCCCAGGACTGGCCCAAGAGACCCAGTACTTC. Using reference TRBV5-4 and TRBJ2-5 for the parts outside the CDR3, the full variable domain is ETGVTQSPTHLIKTRGQQVTLRCSSQSGHNTVSWYQQALGQGPQFIFQYYREEENGRGNFPPRFSGLQFPNYSSELNVNALELDDSALYLCASSPGLAQETQYFGPGTRLLVL.